This TCR beta chain comes out of a study of radiotherapy plus CTLA-4 blockade in lung cancer. This clone was observed a few times. Sequenced by immunoSEQ multiplex PCR; TCRdb stores in-frame clones only, minus some. The table records about 59,000 clones, around four fifths of them present only once. The receptor's source is a human donor with non-small cell lung cancer whose response to radiotherapy plus ipilimumab could not be evaluated. This specimen consisted of peripheral blood, obtained from a patient treated with radiotherapy plus ipilimumab.

Here the CDR3 reads CASNPGLRTDTQYF. CDR3 nucleotide sequence: TGTGCCAGCAATCCGGGACTACGCACAGATACGCAGTATTTT. V and J are TRBV5-8 and TRBJ2-3, with 7 nucleotides matching TRBD2. CDR3 size: 14 residues. Per the germline V gene, CDR1 is SGHTS and CDR2 is YDEGEE. J lost 1 base, V lost 6 bases, and 5 bases had no gene match.